The clone carrying this T cell receptor (beta chain) was found a few times. The V end lost 4 bases, the J end lost 4 bases, and 12 bases lay between the germline ends. Germline assignment: CDR1 KGHDR and CDR2 SFDVKD. The length of the CDR3 is 14 residues. The record originates from a study of CD8+CD57+ T cells in acquired aplastic anemia. Patients chosen for sequencing had CD8+CD57+ cells that had expanded, as shown by flow cytometry. Genomic DNA, the template, was used for profiling of the TCR beta VDJ and CDR3. TCRdb ran MiXCR on the reads and lists one entry per CDR3 protein. The sample lists about 150,000 distinct CDR3 sequences, roughly 54% seen once, with about 12% in the top ten.

The clonotype originates from a human donor with aplastic anemia. The rearrangement joins TRBV24-1 to TRBJ2-5; D might be TRBD2 (6 bases). The specimen was sorted CD4+, CD8+, or CD8+CD57+ T cells (not recorded which) from PBMCs. CDR3 nucleotide sequence: TGTGCCACCAGTGACAGGGTGGGAGGAGAGACCCAGTACTTC. Translating it yields CATSDRVGGETQYF.